The clone carrying this T cell receptor beta chain was detected ten times or more. These data come from a study of neurological immune-mediated disorders. V was clipped by 5 bases and J by 4 bases; unmatched bases: 7. There are 15 residues in the CDR3. Germline V gene sequence: CDR1 SGHTA, CDR2 FQGNSA. Time point reported: technical triplicate 3. TCRdb analysed the 5' RACE reads with MiXCR anew, one entry per CDR3 protein. The sample holds just under 45,000 distinct CDR3 sequences, 20% to 25% seen once. The chain uses TRBV7-2 and TRBJ2-1; TRBD2 matches at 8 bases. This TCR was sampled from a man aged 55 to 70 with HTLV-1-associated myelopathy (HAM/TSP). Material for sequencing was PBMCs. Here the CDR3 reads CASSPASGLYNEQFF. The CDR3 nucleotides read TGTGCCAGCAGCCCAGCTAGCGGGCTTTACAATGAGCAGTTCTTC.